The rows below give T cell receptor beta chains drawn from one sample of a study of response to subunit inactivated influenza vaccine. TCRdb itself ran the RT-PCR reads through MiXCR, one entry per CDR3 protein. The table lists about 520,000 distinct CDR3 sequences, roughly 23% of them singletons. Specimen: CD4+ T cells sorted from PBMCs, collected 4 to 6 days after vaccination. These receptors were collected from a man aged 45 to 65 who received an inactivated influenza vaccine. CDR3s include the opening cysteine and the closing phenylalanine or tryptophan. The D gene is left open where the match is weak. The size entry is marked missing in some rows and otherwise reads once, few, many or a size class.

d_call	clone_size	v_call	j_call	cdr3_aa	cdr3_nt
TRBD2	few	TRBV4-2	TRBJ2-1	CASSKEGTLAGSSSYNEQFF	TGTGCCAGCAGCAAAGAAGGAACTCTAGCGGGGAGCAGCTCCTACAATGAGCAGTTCTTC
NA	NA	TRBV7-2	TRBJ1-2	CASSLAGRQGGGGYTF	TGTGCCAGCAGCTTAGCAGGGCGGCAAGGAGGAGGCGGCTACACCTTC
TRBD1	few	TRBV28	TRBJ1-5	CASSLGTGGIQPQHF	TGTGCCAGCAGTTTGGGGACAGGGGGCATTCAGCCCCAGCATTTT
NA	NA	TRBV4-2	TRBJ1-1	CASSPPRAEAFF	TGTGCCAGCAGCCCCCCACGCGCTGAAGCTTTCTTT
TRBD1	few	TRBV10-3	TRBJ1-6	CAISEMGQGGSPLHF	TGTGCCATCAGTGAGATGGGACAGGGTGGTTCACCCCTCCACTTT
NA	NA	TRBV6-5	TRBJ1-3	CASSYGRWAEGNTIYF	TGTGCCAGCAGTTACGGGCGGTGGGCGGAGGGAAACACCATATATTTT
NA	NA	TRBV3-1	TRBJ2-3	CASSHNKGTGTDTQYF	TGTGCCAGCAGCCATAACAAGGGGACTGGCACAGATACGCAGTATTTT
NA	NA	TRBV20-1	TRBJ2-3	CSALLRGGTDTQYF	TGCAGTGCCCTCTTAAGGGGGGGCACAGATACGCAGTATTTT
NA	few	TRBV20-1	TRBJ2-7	CSASPVGVNEQYF	TGCAGTGCTAGCCCTGTGGGAGTAAACGAGCAGTACTTC
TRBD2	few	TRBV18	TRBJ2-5	CASSPQSTGLAGVGSETQYF	TGTGCCAGCTCACCACAATCGACTGGGCTAGCGGGAGTTGGATCCGAGACCCAGTACTTC
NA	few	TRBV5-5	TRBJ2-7	CASSYRPYEQYF	TGTGCCAGCAGCTATAGGCCCTACGAGCAGTACTTC
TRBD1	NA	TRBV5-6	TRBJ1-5	CASSPGTGVYQPQHF	TGTGCCAGCAGTCCCGGGACAGGGGTGTATCAGCCCCAGCATTTT
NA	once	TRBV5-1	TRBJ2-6	CASSLVGGEPPGSGANVLTF	TGCGCCAGCAGCTTGGTGGGCGGTGAACCCCCTGGCTCTGGGGCCAACGTCCTGACTTTC
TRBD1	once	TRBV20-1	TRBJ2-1	CSTHRGYNEQFF	TGCAGTACCCACAGGGGGTACAATGAGCAGTTCTTC
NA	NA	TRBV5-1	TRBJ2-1	CASSLVRGSSYNEQFF	TGCGCCAGCAGCTTGGTTCGGGGGAGTTCCTACAATGAGCAGTTCTTC
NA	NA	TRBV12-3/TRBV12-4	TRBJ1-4	CASSFGKGGEKLFF	TGTGCCAGCAGTTTCGGGAAAGGGGGAGAAAAACTGTTTTTT
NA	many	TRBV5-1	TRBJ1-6	CASSLDVGSNSPLHF	TGCGCCAGCAGCTTGGATGTTGGCAGCAATTCACCCCTCCACTTT
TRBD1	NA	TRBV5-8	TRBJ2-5	CASSPLTGGPLQETQYF	TGTGCCAGCAGCCCGTTGACAGGGGGCCCCCTTCAAGAGACCCAGTACTTC
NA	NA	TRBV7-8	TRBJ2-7	CASSLAVGSSYEQYF	TGTGCCAGCAGCTTAGCGGTAGGGAGCTCCTACGAGCAGTACTTC
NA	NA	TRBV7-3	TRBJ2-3	CASSSTSVATDTQYF	TGTGCCAGCAGCTCCACTAGTGTGGCGACAGATACGCAGTATTTT
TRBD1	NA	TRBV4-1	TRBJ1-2	CASSQETGQLNYGYTF	TGCGCCAGCAGCCAAGAAACGGGACAGCTTAACTATGGCTACACCTTC
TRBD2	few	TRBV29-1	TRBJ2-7	CSVGSGSGKREQYF	TGCAGCGTCGGGAGCGGGAGTGGAAAGAGGGAGCAGTACTTC
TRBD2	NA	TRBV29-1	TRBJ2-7	CSVKAGGSEQYF	TGCAGCGTTAAAGCGGGAGGCAGTGAGCAGTACTTC
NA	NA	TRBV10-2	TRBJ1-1	CASSESLRVTEAFF	TGCGCCAGCAGTGAGTCTCTAAGGGTCACTGAAGCTTTCTTT
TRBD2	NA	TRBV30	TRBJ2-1	CAWSGSAGASYNEQFF	TGTGCCTGGAGTGGCTCAGCGGGAGCGTCCTACAATGAGCAGTTCTTC
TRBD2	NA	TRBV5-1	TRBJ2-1	CASSFLPVSGGASSYNEQFF	TGCGCCAGCAGCTTCCTGCCAGTTAGCGGGGGAGCGAGCTCCTACAATGAGCAGTTCTTC
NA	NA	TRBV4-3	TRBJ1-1	CASSQAGAMNTEAFF	TGCGCCAGCAGCCAAGCTGGAGCCATGAACACTGAAGCTTTCTTT
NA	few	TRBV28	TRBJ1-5	CASSFDGIGNQPQHF	TGTGCCAGCAGTTTTGATGGTATCGGCAATCAGCCCCAGCATTTT
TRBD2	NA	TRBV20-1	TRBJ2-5	CSARMSSGVETQYF	TGCAGTGCTAGAATGTCTAGCGGGGTAGAGACCCAGTACTTC
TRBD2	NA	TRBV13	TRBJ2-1	CASSVREGYNEQFF	TGTGCCAGCAGCGTCAGGGAGGGTTACAATGAGCAGTTCTTC
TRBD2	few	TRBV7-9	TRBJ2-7	CATSPGTSGSYEQYF	TGTGCCACTTCGCCGGGGACTAGCGGATCCTACGAGCAGTACTTC
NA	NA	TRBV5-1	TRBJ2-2	CASSFDGVTGELFF	TGCGCCAGCAGCTTTGACGGGGTCACCGGGGAGCTGTTTTTT
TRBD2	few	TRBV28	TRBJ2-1	CASSLGSGGRNEQFF	TGTGCCAGCAGTTTAGGTAGCGGGGGACGCAATGAGCAGTTCTTC
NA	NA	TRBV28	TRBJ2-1	CASSTSNEQFF	TGTGCCAGCAGTACGAGCAATGAGCAGTTCTTC
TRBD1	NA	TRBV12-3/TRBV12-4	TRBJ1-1	CASGGQLNTEAFF	TGTGCCAGCGGGGGACAGTTGAACACTGAAGCTTTCTTT
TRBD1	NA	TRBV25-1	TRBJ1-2	CASTTRDRVAGYTF	TGTGCCAGCACTACAAGGGACAGGGTGGCTGGCTACACCTTC
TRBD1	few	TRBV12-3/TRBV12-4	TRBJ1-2	CASSPSDRDIYGYTF	TGTGCCAGCAGTCCCTCGGACAGGGATATCTATGGCTACACCTTC
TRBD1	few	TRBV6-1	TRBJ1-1	CASSIRTGGMNTEAFF	TGTGCCAGCAGTATCCGGACAGGGGGCATGAACACTGAAGCTTTCTTT
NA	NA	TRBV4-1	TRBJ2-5	CASSQVFQETQYF	TGCGCCAGCAGCCAAGTGTTCCAAGAGACCCAGTACTTC
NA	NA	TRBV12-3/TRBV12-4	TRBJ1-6	CASSSYLDLGNSPLHF	TGTGCCAGCAGTTCCTATCTAGACCTTGGTAATTCACCCCTCCACTTT
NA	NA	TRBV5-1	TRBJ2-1	CASSLAVIETNEQFF	TGCGCCAGCAGCTTGGCGGTAATTGAGACGAATGAGCAGTTCTTC
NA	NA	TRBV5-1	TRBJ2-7	CASSSRTASYEQYF	TGCGCCAGCAGCTCCCGAACGGCGTCCTACGAGCAGTACTTC
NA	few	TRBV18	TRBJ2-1	CASSPGGTVYNEQFF	TGTGCCAGCTCACCCGGAGGGACAGTCTACAATGAGCAGTTCTTC
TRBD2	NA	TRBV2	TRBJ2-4	CASTRLAGLAKNIQYF	TGTGCCAGCACAAGACTAGCGGGACTAGCCAAAAACATTCAGTACTTC
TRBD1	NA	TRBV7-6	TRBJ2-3	CASSTLDRGFRTDTQYF	TGTGCCAGCAGCACCCTTGACAGGGGATTTCGCACAGATACGCAGTATTTT
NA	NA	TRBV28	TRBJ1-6	CASSPQDFYNSPLHF	TGTGCCAGCAGTCCCCAGGACTTTTATAATTCACCCCTCCACTTT
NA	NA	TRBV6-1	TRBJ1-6	CATGPQANSPLHF	TGTGCCACCGGACCACAGGCTAATTCACCCCTCCACTTT
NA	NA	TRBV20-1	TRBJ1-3	CSARDGSGNTIYF	TGCAGTGCTAGAGATGGGTCTGGAAACACCATATATTTT
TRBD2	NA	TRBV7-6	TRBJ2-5	CASSLRGGLAGGETQYF	TGTGCCAGCAGCTTAAGGGGGGGACTAGCGGGAGGAGAGACCCAGTACTTC
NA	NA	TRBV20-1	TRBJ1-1	CSARPAGGANTEAFF	TGCAGTGCTAGACCCGCCGGGGGGGCGAACACTGAAGCTTTCTTT